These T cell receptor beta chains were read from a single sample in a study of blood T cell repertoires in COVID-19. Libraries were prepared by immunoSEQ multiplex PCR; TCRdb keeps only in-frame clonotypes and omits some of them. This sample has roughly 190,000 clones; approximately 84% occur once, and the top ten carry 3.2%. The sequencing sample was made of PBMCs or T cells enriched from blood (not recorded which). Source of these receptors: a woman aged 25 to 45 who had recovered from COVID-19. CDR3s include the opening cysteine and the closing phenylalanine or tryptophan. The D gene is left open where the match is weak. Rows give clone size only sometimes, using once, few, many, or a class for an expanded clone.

CAWAIAGARGIQYF,TGTGCCTGGGCCATAGCGGGGGCCCGGGGCATTCAGTACTTC,14,TRBJ2-4,NA,TRBV2,TRBD2
CASSLVTGEKLFF,TGTGCCAGCAGCTTAGTTACGGGTGAAAAACTGTTTTTT,13,TRBJ1-4,NA,TRBV7-6,NA
CASSGGTADNSPLHF,TGCGCCAGCAGCGGGGGGACAGCCGATAATTCACCCCTCCACTTT,15,TRBJ1-6,NA,TRBV5-1,TRBD1
CASSVVTGGHGYTF,TGTGCCAGCAGCGTAGTTACAGGGGGCCATGGCTACACCTTC,14,TRBJ1-2,NA,TRBV9,TRBD1
CAWKIDYNSPLHF,TGTGCCTGGAAGATAGATTATAATTCACCCCTCCACTTT,13,TRBJ1-6,NA,TRBV30,NA
CASSLDGGTGGRLVF,TGCGCCAGCAGCTTGGACGGGGGGACAGGGGGCAGGCTGGTCTTC,15,TRBJ2-1,NA,TRBV5-1,TRBD1
CASSRQGSSGNTIYF,TGTGCCAGCAGCCGACAGGGATCCTCTGGAAACACCATATATTTT,15,TRBJ1-3,many,TRBV28,TRBD1
CASSVDLRGGYTF,TGTGCCAGCAGCGTAGATCTCCGAGGGGGCTACACCTTC,13,TRBJ1-2,NA,TRBV9,NA
CASSLLPGTSGGYGGELFF,TGTGCTAGCAGCTTGCTACCCGGGACTAGCGGGGGGTATGGCGGGGAGCTGTTTTTT,19,TRBJ2-2,NA,TRBV7-7,TRBD2
CASSFARGYGYTF,TGTGCCAGCAGTTTTGCCAGGGGCTATGGCTACACCTTC,13,TRBJ1-2,NA,TRBV27,NA
CASSFRGGAGETQYF,TGTGCCAGCAGCTTTCGCGGGGGGGCCGGAGAGACCCAGTACTTC,15,TRBJ2-5,NA,TRBV7-2,TRBD2
CASSFRVSVTGGNQPQHF,TGTGCCAGCAGTTTCCGCGTTTCTGTAACAGGCGGCAATCAGCCCCAGCATTTT,18,TRBJ1-5,NA,TRBV27,NA
CASSQDLLRQSGNQPQHF,TGTGCCAGCAGCCAAGATTTATTGAGACAATCCGGAAATCAGCCCCAGCATTTT,18,TRBJ1-5,few,TRBV4-2,NA
CASSFLRGVLSGANVLTF,TGTGCCAGCAGTTTCTTAAGGGGTGTACTCTCTGGGGCCAACGTCCTGACTTTC,18,TRBJ2-6,NA,TRBV28,NA
CASSPLTSGGTGGEQFF,TGTGCCAGCAGCCCCCTAACTAGCGGGGGAACAGGAGGTGAGCAGTTCTTC,17,TRBJ2-1,NA,TRBV7-6,TRBD2
CASSLREGHAADTQYF,TGTGCCAGCAGTTTACGGGAGGGCCATGCTGCAGATACGCAGTATTTT,16,TRBJ2-3,NA,TRBV27,TRBD2
CASSSSGGSTGELFF,TGTGCCAGCAGTTCCAGCGGGGGGAGCACCGGGGAGCTGTTTTTT,15,TRBJ2-2,NA,TRBV6-4,TRBD2
CASSGTGTSGSLETQYF,TGTGCCAGCAGTGGGACCGGGACTAGCGGGAGTTTAGAGACCCAGTACTTC,17,TRBJ2-5,NA,TRBV28,TRBD2
CASSLGLAALTGELFF,TGTGCCAGCAGCTTAGGACTAGCGGCCCTCACCGGGGAGCTGTTTTTT,16,TRBJ2-2,NA,TRBV7-3,TRBD2
CASSVTGPAAEAFF,TGTGCCAGCAGCGTAACAGGCCCCGCCGCTGAAGCTTTCTTT,14,TRBJ1-1,NA,TRBV6-1,NA
CASSLGYGGKLEQYF,TGTGCCAGCAGCTTAGGTTACGGGGGAAAGCTCGAGCAGTACTTC,15,TRBJ2-7,NA,TRBV7-9,NA
CASSAHRTGMYQETQYF,TGTGCCAGCAGCGCCCACCGGACAGGCATGTACCAAGAGACCCAGTACTTC,17,TRBJ2-5,NA,TRBV9,TRBD1
CASSSEGTDGQPQHF,TGTGCCAGCAGCTCAGAAGGGACAGATGGGCAGCCCCAGCATTTT,15,TRBJ1-5,NA,TRBV7-2,TRBD1
CASSLVERVYNEQFF,TGTGCCAGCAGCTTAGTCGAGCGGGTCTACAATGAGCAGTTCTTC,15,TRBJ2-1,NA,TRBV11-2,NA
CASRFPESPLHF,TGTGCCAGTAGATTCCCGGAGTCACCCCTCCACTTT,12,TRBJ1-6,NA,TRBV19,NA
CASKEGLNSPLHF,TGTGCCAGTAAGGAGGGGCTTAATTCACCCCTCCACTTT,13,TRBJ1-6,NA,TRBV19,NA
CASSGLAGPFF,TGTGCCAGCAGTGGACTAGCGGGCCCGTTCTTC,11,TRBJ2-1,NA,TRBV2,TRBD2
CASSSHGRPMDRGPSSYNSPLHF,TGTGCCAGCAGTTCACACGGCCGCCCGATGGACAGGGGACCCAGCTCCTATAATTCACCCCTCCACTTT,23,TRBJ1-6,NA,TRBV27,TRBD1
CASSSGDSSGANVLTF,TGTGCCAGCAGCAGTGGGGACAGCTCTGGGGCCAACGTCCTGACTTTC,16,TRBJ2-6,NA,TRBV28,TRBD1
CASSVGGRTEAFF,TGTGCCAGCAGTGTGGGGGGGAGGACTGAAGCTTTCTTT,13,TRBJ1-1,NA,TRBV25-1,NA
CASSPFRLAGGYFEQFF,TGTGCCAGCAGCCCCTTCCGACTAGCGGGGGGGTATTTTGAGCAGTTCTTC,17,TRBJ2-1,NA,TRBV7-2,TRBD2
CASNGCTEAFF,TGTGCCTCGAACGGGTGCACTGAAGCTTTCTTT,11,TRBJ1-1,NA,TRBV30,NA
CSVAPTMNTEAFF,TGCAGCGTTGCCCCGACTATGAACACTGAAGCTTTCTTT,13,TRBJ1-1,few,TRBV29-1,NA